This T cell receptor beta chain was identified in a study of vaccination and CD4 T cells after COVID-19. At the Johns Hopkins FTIC core, DNA taken from cultured CD4+ T cells was sequenced by way of the Oncomine TCR Beta short-read assay. Using its own MiXCR run on the PCR reads, TCRdb lists one record per CDR3 protein. Here the sample spans roughly 6,900 distinct CDR3 sequences, 74% being singletons. Treatment meaning: 10-day PBMC culture with coronavirus spike peptide pools or control peptides (ViraFEST assay). Details on this clonotype: No antigen is known for it.

The CDR3 consists of 12 residues. Trimming took off 4 bases at V and 7 bases at J, with 8 bases between the two ends. Germline V lookup: CDR1 SNHLY, CDR2 FYNNEI. The clonotype was recovered from a human donor who had recovered from COVID-19. This chain links TRBV2 with TRBJ2-1; D is uncertain. Sequenced input: CD4+ T cells from blood, cultured in vitro. The CDR3: CASSGHDNEQFF. CDR3 coding DNA: TGTGCCAGCAGTGGGCACGATAATGAGCAGTTCTTC. Full variable domain (remainder filled in from reference TRBV2 and TRBJ2-1): EPEVTQTPSHQVTQMGQEVILRCVPISNHLYFYWYRQILGQKVEFLVSFYNNEISEKSEIFDDQFSVERPDGSNFTLKIRSTKLEDSAMYFCASSGHDNEQFFGPGTRLTVL.